The entry below describes one T cell receptor beta chain. This sample is drawn from a study of sequential checkpoint blockade in melanoma. Whole-study context: After both sequences, patients received maintenance nivolumab.

The CDR3 has 13 residues. Trimming removed 4 bases from V and 2 bases from J, with 10 bases in between. Germline V lookup: CDR1 SGHNT, CDR2 YYREEE (reference sequence). The assay was immunoSEQ multiplex PCR, and TCRdb's table has in-frame clones only and misses some. The sample includes around 34,000 clones, approximately 86% of them seen just once. Treatment denoted: randomized to nivolumab then ipilimumab (arm A) or the reverse (arm B). DNA-damaging chemotherapy had not been given to any patient beforehand. The specimen comprised CD8+ T cells sorted from blood (inferred from file names), sampled from a patient given nivolumab and ipilimumab in sequence. This TCR was sampled from a human donor with melanoma. The rearrangement joins TRBV5-4 to TRBJ2-7, with D possibly being TRBD1 (6 bases). In DNA form, the CDR3 reads TGTGCCAGCAGCGGAGAGGGGGCCTACGAGCAGTACTTC. Translated: CASSGEGAYEQYF.